Below, one TCR beta chain is given with its context. The data are from a study of T cell changes during pregnancy in multiple sclerosis. Produced via immunoSEQ multiplex PCR; TCRdb's table is partial and in-frame only. The sample carries roughly 110,000 clones, 85% to 95% recorded once. Germline V gene sequence: CDR1 KGHSH, CDR2 LQKENI. V was trimmed by 8 bases and J by 1 base, leaving 8 bases between them. The CDR3 loop spans 12 amino acids. This clonotype was sampled from a female donor in good health, enrolled as a control in a pregnancy study. The sample in question was peripheral blood, obtained in the third trimester of pregnancy. This chain connects TRBV18 to TRBJ1-1; D might be TRBD1 (6 bases). The CDR3 DNA is TGTGCCAGCCTACAGGGGAACACTGAAGCTTTCTTT. The encoded protein is CASLQGNTEAFF.